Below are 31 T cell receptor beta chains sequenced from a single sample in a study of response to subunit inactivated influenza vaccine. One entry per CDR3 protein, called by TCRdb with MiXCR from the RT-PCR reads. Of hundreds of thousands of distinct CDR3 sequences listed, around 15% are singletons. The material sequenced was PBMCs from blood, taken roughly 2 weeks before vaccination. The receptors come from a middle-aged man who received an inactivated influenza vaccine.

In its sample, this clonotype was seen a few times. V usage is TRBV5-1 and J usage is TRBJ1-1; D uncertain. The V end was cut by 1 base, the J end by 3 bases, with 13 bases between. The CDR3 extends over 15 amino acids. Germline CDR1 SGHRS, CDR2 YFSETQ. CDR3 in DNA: TGCGCCAGCAGCTTGTTGGTAGACACTTACACTGAAGCTTTCTTT. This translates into CASSLLVDTYTEAFF.

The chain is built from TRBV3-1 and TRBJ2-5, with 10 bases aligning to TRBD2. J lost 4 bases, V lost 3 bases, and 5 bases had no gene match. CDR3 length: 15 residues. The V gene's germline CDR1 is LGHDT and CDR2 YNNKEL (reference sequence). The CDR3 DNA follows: TGTGCCAGCAGCCACCTAGCGGGGGTGGGAGAGACCCAGTACTTC. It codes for CASSHLAGVGETQYF.

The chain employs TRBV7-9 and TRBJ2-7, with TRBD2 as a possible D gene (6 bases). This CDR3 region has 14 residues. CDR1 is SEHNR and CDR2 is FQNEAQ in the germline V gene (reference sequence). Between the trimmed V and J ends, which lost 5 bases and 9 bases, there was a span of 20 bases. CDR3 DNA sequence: TGTGCCAGCAGCCCTTTAGGGGCGCCGGGGGTGCAGTACTTC. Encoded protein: CASSPLGAPGVQYF.

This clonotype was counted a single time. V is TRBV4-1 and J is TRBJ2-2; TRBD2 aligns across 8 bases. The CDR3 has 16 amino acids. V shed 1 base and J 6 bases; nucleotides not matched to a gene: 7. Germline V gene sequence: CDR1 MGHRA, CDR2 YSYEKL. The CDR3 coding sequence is TGCGCCAGCAGCCAAGTTCTAGCGGGCCTTCCCGGGGAGCTGTTTTTT. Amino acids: CASSQVLAGLPGELFF.

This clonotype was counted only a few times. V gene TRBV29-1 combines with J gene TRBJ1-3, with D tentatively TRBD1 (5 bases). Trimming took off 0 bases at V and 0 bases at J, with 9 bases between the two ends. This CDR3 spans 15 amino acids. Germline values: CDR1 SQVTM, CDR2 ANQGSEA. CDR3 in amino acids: CSVEDRGASGNTIYF. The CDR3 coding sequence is TGCAGCGTTGAAGATCGCGGGGCCTCTGGAAACACCATATATTTT.

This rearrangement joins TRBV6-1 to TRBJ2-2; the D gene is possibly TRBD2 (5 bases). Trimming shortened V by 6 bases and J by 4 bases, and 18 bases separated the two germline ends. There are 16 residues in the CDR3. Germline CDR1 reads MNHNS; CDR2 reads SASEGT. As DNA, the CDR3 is TGTGCCAGCAGGACCAACCTACAGAGCGGCACCGGGGAGCTGTTTTTT. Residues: CASRTNLQSGTGELFF.

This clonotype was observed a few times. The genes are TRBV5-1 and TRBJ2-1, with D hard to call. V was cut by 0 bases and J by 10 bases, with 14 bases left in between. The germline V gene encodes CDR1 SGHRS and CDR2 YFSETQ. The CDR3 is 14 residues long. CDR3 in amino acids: CASSLERPSAEQFF. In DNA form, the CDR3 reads TGCGCCAGCAGCTTGGAGAGACCCTCAGCGGAGCAGTTCTTC.

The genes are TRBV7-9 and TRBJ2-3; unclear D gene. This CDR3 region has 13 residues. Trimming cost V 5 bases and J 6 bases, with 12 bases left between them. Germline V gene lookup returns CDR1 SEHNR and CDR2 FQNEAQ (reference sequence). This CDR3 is CASSPPSLDTQYF. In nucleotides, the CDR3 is TGTGCCAGCAGCCCACCCTCTTTGGATACGCAGTATTTT. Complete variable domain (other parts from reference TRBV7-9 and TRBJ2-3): DTGVSQNPRHKITKRGQNVTFRCDPISEHNRLYWYRQTLGQGPEFLTYFQNEAQLEKSRLLSDRFSAERPKGSFSTLEIQRTEQGDSAMYLCASSPPSLDTQYFGPGTRLTVL.

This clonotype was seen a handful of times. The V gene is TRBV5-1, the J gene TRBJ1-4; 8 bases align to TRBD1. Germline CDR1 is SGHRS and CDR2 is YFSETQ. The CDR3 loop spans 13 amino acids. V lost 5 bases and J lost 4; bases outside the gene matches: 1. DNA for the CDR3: TGCGCCAGCAGGGACAGGGATAATGAAAAACTGTTTTTT. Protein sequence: CASRDRDNEKLFF.

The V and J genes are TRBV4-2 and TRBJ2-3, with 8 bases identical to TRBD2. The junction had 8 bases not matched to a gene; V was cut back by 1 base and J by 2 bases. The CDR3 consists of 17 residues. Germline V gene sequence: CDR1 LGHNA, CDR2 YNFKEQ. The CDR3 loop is CASSQVPSGGLTDTQYF. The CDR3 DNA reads TGTGCCAGCAGCCAAGTTCCCAGCGGGGGCCTCACAGATACGCAGTATTTT.

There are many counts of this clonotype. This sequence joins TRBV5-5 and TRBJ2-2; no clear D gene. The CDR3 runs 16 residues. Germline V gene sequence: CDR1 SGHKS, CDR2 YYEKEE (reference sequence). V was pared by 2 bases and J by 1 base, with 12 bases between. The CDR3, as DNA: TGTGCCAGCAGCTTAGATGGTGGGCGGAACACCGGGGAGCTGTTTTTT. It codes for CASSLDGGRNTGELFF.

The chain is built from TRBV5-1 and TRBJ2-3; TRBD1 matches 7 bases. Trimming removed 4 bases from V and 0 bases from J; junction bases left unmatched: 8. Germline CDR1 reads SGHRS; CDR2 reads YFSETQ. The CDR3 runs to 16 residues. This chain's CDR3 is CASSTGQLASTDTQYF. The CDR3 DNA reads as TGCGCCAGCAGCACGGGACAGTTAGCTAGCACAGATACGCAGTATTTT.

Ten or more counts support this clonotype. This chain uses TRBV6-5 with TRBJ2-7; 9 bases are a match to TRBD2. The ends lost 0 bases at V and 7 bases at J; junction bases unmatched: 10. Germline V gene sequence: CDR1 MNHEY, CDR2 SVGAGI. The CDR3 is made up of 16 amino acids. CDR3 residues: CASSYSSGGTFREQYF. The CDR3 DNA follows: TGTGCCAGCAGTTACTCGAGCGGGGGGACCTTTAGGGAGCAGTACTTC.

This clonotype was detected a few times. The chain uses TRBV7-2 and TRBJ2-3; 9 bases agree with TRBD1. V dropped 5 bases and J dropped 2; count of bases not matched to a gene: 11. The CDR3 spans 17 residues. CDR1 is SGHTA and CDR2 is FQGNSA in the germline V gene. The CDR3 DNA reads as TGTGCCAGCAGCACGGCGGGACAGGGAGTTTTCACAGATACGCAGTATTTT. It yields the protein CASSTAGQGVFTDTQYF.

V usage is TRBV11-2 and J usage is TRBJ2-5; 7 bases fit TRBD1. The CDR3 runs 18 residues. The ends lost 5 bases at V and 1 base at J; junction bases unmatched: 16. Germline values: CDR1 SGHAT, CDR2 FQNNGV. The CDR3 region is CASSVTGVRSKLQETQYF. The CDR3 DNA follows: TGTGCCAGCAGCGTAACAGGGGTTAGGAGCAAACTCCAAGAGACCCAGTACTTC.

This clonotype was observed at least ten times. The CDR3 region is CASSPSRGTVSGNTIYF. In DNA form, the CDR3 reads TGTGCCAGCAGTCCAAGCAGGGGGACCGTCTCTGGAAACACCATATATTTT. The chain joins TRBV12-3 or TRBV12-4 to TRBJ1-3, with TRBD1 matching over 7 bases. The CDR3 totals 17 residues. The V segment lost 5 bases and the J segment 0 bases; nucleotides outside the gene matches: 10.

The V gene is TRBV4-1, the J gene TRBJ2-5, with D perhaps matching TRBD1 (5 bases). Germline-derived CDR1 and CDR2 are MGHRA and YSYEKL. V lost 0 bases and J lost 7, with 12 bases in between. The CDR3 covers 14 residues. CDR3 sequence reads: CASSQDVQAGTQYF. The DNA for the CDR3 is TGCGCCAGCAGCCAAGATGTACAGGCAGGGACCCAGTACTTC.

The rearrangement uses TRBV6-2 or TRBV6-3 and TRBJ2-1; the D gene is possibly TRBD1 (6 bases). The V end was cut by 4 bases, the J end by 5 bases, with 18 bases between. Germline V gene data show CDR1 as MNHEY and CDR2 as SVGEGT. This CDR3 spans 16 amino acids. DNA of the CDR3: TGTGCCAGCAGTTCCAATCCTCAGGGGCTGCACAATGAGCAGTTCTTC. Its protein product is CASSSNPQGLHNEQFF.

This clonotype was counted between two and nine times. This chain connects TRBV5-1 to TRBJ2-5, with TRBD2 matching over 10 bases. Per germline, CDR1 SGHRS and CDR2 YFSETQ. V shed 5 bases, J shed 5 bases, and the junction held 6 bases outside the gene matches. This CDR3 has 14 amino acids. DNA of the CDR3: TGCGCCAGCAGAACACTAGCGGGGATGGAGACCCAGTACTTC. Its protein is CASRTLAGMETQYF.

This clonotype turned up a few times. The CDR3 sequence is CASSRESGYSYNEQFF. Written as DNA, the CDR3 is TGTGCCAGCAGTCGGGAGAGCGGTTACTCCTACAATGAGCAGTTCTTC. The chain employs TRBV2 and TRBJ2-1; maybe TRBD2 (6 bases). The CDR3 is made up of 16 amino acids. Germline V gene data show CDR1 as SNHLY and CDR2 as FYNNEI. V shed 5 bases and J shed 0 bases, with 14 bases lying between them.

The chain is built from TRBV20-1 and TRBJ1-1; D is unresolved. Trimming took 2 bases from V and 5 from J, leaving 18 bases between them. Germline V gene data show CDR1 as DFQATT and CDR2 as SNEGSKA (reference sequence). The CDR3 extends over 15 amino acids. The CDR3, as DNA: TGCAGTGCTAGAAATGGTCATCAGGTTGGGACTGAAGCTTTCTTT. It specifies CSARNGHQVGTEAFF.

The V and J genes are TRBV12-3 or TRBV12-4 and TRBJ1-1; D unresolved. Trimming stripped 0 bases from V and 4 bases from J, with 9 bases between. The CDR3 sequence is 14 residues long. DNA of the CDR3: TGTGCCAGCAGTTTAGCGCAAAGGTTCACTGAAGCTTTCTTT. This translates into CASSLAQRFTEAFF.

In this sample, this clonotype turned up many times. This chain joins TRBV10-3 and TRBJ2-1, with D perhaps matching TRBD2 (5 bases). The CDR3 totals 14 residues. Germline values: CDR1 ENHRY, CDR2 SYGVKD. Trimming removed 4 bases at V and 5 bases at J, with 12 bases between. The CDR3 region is CAISAIGNNNEQFF. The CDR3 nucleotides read TGTGCCATCAGTGCTATCGGGAACAACAATGAGCAGTTCTTC.

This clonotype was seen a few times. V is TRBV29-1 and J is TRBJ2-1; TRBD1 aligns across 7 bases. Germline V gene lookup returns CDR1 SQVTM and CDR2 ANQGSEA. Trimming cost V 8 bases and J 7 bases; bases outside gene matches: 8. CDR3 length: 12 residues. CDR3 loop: CSTGDSTNEQFF. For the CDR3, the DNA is TGCAGCACCGGGGACAGTACGAATGAGCAGTTCTTC.

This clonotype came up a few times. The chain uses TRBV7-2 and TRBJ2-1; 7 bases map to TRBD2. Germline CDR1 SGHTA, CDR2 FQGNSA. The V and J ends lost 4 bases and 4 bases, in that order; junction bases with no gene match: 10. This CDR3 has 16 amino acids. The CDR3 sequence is CASSSRGLAEYNEQFF. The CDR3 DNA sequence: TGTGCCAGCAGCTCGAGGGGCCTAGCGGAGTACAATGAGCAGTTCTTC.

The CDR3 sequence is CSARDPAGADNEQFF. CDR3 sequence (DNA): TGCAGTGCTAGAGATCCAGCAGGGGCGGACAATGAGCAGTTCTTC. The chain combines TRBV20-1 with TRBJ2-1; D may be TRBD1 (6 bases). The CDR3 contains 15 residues. Germline CDR1 reads DFQATT; CDR2 reads SNEGSKA (reference sequence). V lost 0 bases, J lost 5 bases, and 14 bases lay in between.

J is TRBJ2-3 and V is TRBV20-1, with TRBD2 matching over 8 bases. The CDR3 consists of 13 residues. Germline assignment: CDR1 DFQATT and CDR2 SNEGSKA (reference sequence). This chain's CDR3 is CRAGGGGADTQYF. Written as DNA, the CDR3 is TGCAGGGCGGGGGGAGGTGGCGCAGATACGCAGTATTTT.

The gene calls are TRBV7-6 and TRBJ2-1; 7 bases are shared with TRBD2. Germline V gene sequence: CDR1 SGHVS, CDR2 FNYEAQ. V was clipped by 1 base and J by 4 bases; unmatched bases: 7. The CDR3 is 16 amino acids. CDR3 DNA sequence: TGTGCCAGCAGCTTAGGTCTTCGCGGGGGATACAATGAGCAGTTCTTC. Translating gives CASSLGLRGGYNEQFF.

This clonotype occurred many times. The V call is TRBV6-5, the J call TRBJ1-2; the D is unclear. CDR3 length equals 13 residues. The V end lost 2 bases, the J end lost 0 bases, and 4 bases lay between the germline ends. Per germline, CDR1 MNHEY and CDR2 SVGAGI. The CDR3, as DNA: TGTGCCAGCAGTTACAGCGCTAACTATGGCTACACCTTC. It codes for CASSYSANYGYTF.

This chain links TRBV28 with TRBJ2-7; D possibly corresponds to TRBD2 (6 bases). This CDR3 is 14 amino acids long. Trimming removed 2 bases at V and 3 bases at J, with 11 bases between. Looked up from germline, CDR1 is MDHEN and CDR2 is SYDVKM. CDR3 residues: CASSLPGDLYEQYF. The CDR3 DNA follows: TGTGCCAGCAGTTTACCGGGGGACCTCTACGAGCAGTACTTC.

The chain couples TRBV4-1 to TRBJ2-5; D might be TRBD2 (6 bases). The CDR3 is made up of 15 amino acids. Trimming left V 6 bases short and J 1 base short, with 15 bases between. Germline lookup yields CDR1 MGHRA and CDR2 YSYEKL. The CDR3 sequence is CASRSSRDSQETQYF. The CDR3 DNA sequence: TGCGCCAGCAGATCCTCCCGGGACTCCCAAGAGACCCAGTACTTC.